Below, 21 T cell receptor beta chains from the same sample are listed, as sequenced in a study of monozygotic twins with inflammatory bowel disease. From the 5' RACE reads, TCRdb lists one entry per CDR3 protein and no DNA. The repertoire shows some 440,000 distinct CDR3 sequences; the top ten hold roughly 2.3%. Source material: blood. These TCRs come from a human donor with ulcerative colitis or Crohn's disease, or a healthy co-twin of an affected twin (not recorded which).

V is TRBV11-2 and J is TRBJ1-1; the TCRdb call, TRBD1, lacks DNA for checking. The CDR3 extends over 15 amino acids. Germline CDR1 is SGHAT and CDR2 is FQNNGV. CDR3 in amino acids: CASSLGGGLNTEAFF.

The chain carries TRBV20-1 and TRBJ1-2; TCRdb's D call, TRBD1, is unchecked because there is no DNA. The CDR3 consists of 12 residues. The V gene's germline CDR1 is DFQATT and CDR2 SNEGSKA (reference sequence). The CDR3 reads CSAGEISDGYTF.

V is TRBV7-8 and J is TRBJ2-1; TCRdb names TRBD2, which stays unverified in the absence of DNA. The CDR3 covers 17 residues. CDR1 SGHVS and CDR2 FQNEAQ come from the germline V gene. CDR3 loop: CASSFWTSGDSYNEQFF. The full variable domain, rest sourced from reference TRBV7-8 and TRBJ2-1, is GAGVSQSPRYKVAKRGQDVALRCDPISGHVSLFWYQQALGQGPEFLTYFQNEAQLDKSGLPSDRFFAERPEGSVSTLKIQRTQQEDSAVYLCASSFWTSGDSYNEQFFGPGTRLTVL.

The CDR3 loop is CASSLVLAGNEQFF. The genes are TRBV5-4 and TRBJ2-1; the TRBD2 assignment by TCRdb is unverifiable without DNA. Germline CDR1 SGHNT, CDR2 YYREEE (reference sequence). The CDR3 length is 14 residues.

The rearrangement links TRBV7-2 to TRBJ2-3; TCRdb proposes TRBD1, but this gene call is untestable without DNA. This CDR3 is built from 16 residues. Germline-derived CDR1 and CDR2 are SGHTA and FQGNSA. CDR3 sequence: CASTSPGGITTDTQYF.

This chain uses TRBV20-1 with TRBJ2-7; the TRBD2 assignment by TCRdb is unverifiable without DNA. The CDR3 covers 16 residues. Germline V gene lookup returns CDR1 DFQATT and CDR2 SNEGSKA (reference sequence). The chain's CDR3 is CSARDRDLCGSYEQYF.

V gene TRBV29-1 combines with J gene TRBJ2-1; TCRdb designates TRBD1, a call that cannot be tested without DNA. From germline, CDR1 is SQVTM and CDR2 ANQGSEA. This CDR3 contains 14 residues. CDR3 sequence: CSVGDRGRGYEQFF.

CDR3 region: CASTPAQILNTEAFF. This sequence joins TRBV12-3 or TRBV12-4 and TRBJ1-1. This CDR3 has 15 amino acids.

The chain combines TRBV20-1 with TRBJ2-1; TCRdb's D call, TRBD1, is unchecked because there is no DNA. CDR3 size: 14 residues. The germline CDR1 and CDR2 sequences are DFQATT and SNEGSKA (reference sequence). The CDR3 loop is CSARVPGTLNEQFF.

The V and J genes are TRBV24-1 and TRBJ2-2. Germline V lookup: CDR1 KGHDR, CDR2 SFDVKD. This CDR3 is 13 amino acids long. Here the CDR3 reads CATSGLVTGELFF.

The J gene is TRBJ2-4, the V gene TRBV27; with no DNA, the TCRdb D assignment of TRBD2 cannot be verified. The CDR3 consists of 15 residues. Germline loops: CDR1 MNHEY, CDR2 SMNVEV (reference sequence). This chain's CDR3 is CASGAAGLGKNIQYF.

The J gene is TRBJ2-5, the V gene TRBV6-5; checking the TCRdb D call of TRBD1 is not possible without DNA. CDR3 length: 15 residues. Germline CDR1 and CDR2: MNHEY and SVGAGI. The CDR3: CASSYWSGAGETQYF.

V is TRBV6-2 or TRBV6-3 and J is TRBJ1-1. The CDR3 sequence is 13 residues long. Germline values: CDR1 MNHEY, CDR2 SVGEGT. CDR3 amino acids: CASSYGQRTEAFF.

This chain uses TRBV12-3 or TRBV12-4 with TRBJ2-1; the D call from TCRdb, TRBD1, cannot be confirmed without DNA. The CDR3 has 14 amino acids. CDR3 in amino acids: CASSHGGIYNEQFF.

This chain joins TRBV5-6 and TRBJ2-1. Germline CDR1 SGHDT, CDR2 YYEEEE. The CDR3 covers 13 residues. The CDR3 sequence: CASSFLERNEQFF. Full variable domain (rest looked up from reference TRBV5-6 and TRBJ2-1): DAGVTQSPTHLIKTRGQQVTLRCSPKSGHDTVSWYQQALGQGPQFIFQYYEEEERQRGNFPDRFSGHQFPNYSSELNVNALLLGDSALYLCASSFLERNEQFFGPGTRLTVL.

The chain is built from TRBV7-2 and TRBJ2-1. The germline V gene encodes CDR1 SGHTA and CDR2 FQGNSA. The CDR3 sequence is 13 residues long. Here the CDR3 reads CASAGSSYNEQFF.

The chain couples TRBV6-5 to TRBJ1-2; the TCRdb D gene call, TRBD1, has no DNA to confirm it. The CDR3 loop spans 15 amino acids. Germline CDR1 MNHEY, CDR2 SVGAGI. The CDR3 protein is CASSLIPGSVYGYTF.

The chain recombines TRBV18 with TRBJ2-1; TCRdb indicates TRBD1, and absent DNA this call remains unverified. Germline V lookup: CDR1 KGHSH, CDR2 LQKENI. This CDR3 spans 12 amino acids. CDR3 sequence reads: CASSRDPREQFF.

V gene TRBV11-2 combines with J gene TRBJ1-6. The CDR3 totals 16 residues. The germline gives CDR1 SGHAT, CDR2 FQNNGV. The CDR3 region is CASSIPQGSYNSPLHF.

V and J are TRBV12-3 or TRBV12-4 and TRBJ1-1; TCRdb proposes TRBD1, but this gene call is untestable without DNA. The CDR3 extends over 12 amino acids. The CDR3 reads CASSLKRQQAFF.

V gene TRBV18 combines with J gene TRBJ2-7; as DNA is missing, the TRBD1 call by TCRdb cannot be tested. The CDR3 contains 14 residues. Germline CDR1 reads KGHSH; CDR2 reads LQKENI. The CDR3 spells CASSPTGTYYEQYF.